The following is a T cell receptor (beta chain) sequence with its context. As yet, its antigen is unknown. The germline V and J ends were trimmed by 3 bases and 2 bases, with 4 bases remaining between them. There are 12 residues in the CDR3. CDR1 MDHEN and CDR2 SYDVKM come from the germline V gene. This sample is drawn from a study of T cell repertoires in cytomegalovirus infection. On the study more broadly: CMV epitopes used comprised recently identified HLA-C-restricted ones and well-studied HLA-B-restricted ones.

Each CDR3 protein gets one entry after TCRdb re-called the reads with MiXCR. This table has under 850,000 distinct CDR3 sequences, around 30% appearing once. General study points: Summed frequency of public TCR beta families distinguished CMV carriers with the relevant HLA.

The chain couples TRBV28 to TRBJ1-2; D unresolved. The receptor comes from a human donor in good health (CMV status not recorded). Some clones in this sample may be carry-over from other donors' samples. The starting material was cultured PBMCs, obtained from culture after CMV antigen stimulation. The CDR3 bases are TGTGCCAGCAGTTTCAGAAACTATGGCTACACCTTC. This codes for CASSFRNYGYTF.